Listed below are T cell receptor beta chains from one sample, sequenced in a study of circulating and synovial CD4+ cells in juvenile arthritis. Assay used: immunoSEQ multiplex PCR; TCRdb lists only in-frame clones, some missing. The profile shows a few thousand clones, roughly 79% of them singletons. The sequencing sample was made of CD4+ T cells from synovial fluid. The receptor source for this set is a human donor with juvenile idiopathic arthritis. Both conserved end residues are part of each CDR3. D genes are given only for firm matches. Expanded clones are given a class, and other clones once, few, many or no size at all.

V gene	D gene	clone size	J gene	CDR3 protein	CDR3 DNA
TRBV10-2	TRBD1	-	TRBJ1-1	CAGTGGTEAFF	TGCGCCGGGACAGGGGGCACTGAAGCTTTCTTT
TRBV12-2	-	once	TRBJ2-7	CASRFGGTVRPYEQYF	TGTGCAAGTCGCTTCGGCGGGACAGTTAGGCCCTACGAGCAGTACTTC
TRBV2	-	-	TRBJ1-2	CAGRTEVIHGYTF	TGTGCCGGTAGGACAGAAGTCATCCATGGCTACACCTTC
TRBV12-2	-	-	TRBJ1-5	CASRLALAPVRSQHF	TGTGCAAGTCGCTTAGCTCTAGCCCCAGTTCGGTCCCAGCATTTT
TRBV7-9	TRBD2	-	TRBJ2-7	CASSSSGGASYEQYF	TGTGCCAGCAGCTCGAGCGGGGGGGCTTCCTACGAGCAGTACTTC
TRBV5-5	-	once	TRBJ2-5	CASSLFERSQETQYF	TGTGCCAGCAGCTTGTTCGAGCGCAGCCAAGAGACCCAGTACTTC
TRBV7-6	TRBD1	few	TRBJ1-4	CASSPRAIKLTGTTNEKLFF	TGTGCCAGCAGTCCGCGCGCTATAAAGTTGACAGGGACCACTAATGAAAAACTGTTTTTT
TRBV7-2	-	few	TRBJ2-5	CASSLGQGETQYF	TGTGCCAGCAGCTTAGGCCAGGGAGAGACCCAGTACTTC
TRBV4-2	TRBD1	-	TRBJ2-7	CASSPDREFQEQYF	TGTGCCAGCAGCCCCGACAGGGAGTTTCAAGAGCAGTACTTC
TRBV5-1	-	-	TRBJ1-6	CASSFGAGYNSPLHF	TGCGCCAGCAGCTTTGGAGCCGGCTATAATTCCCCCCTCCACTTT
TRBV4-3	-	-	TRBJ2-1	CASSPRRDSYNEQFF	TGCGCCAGCAGCCCTCGGAGGGACTCCTACAATGAGCAGTTCTTC
TRBV28	-	-	TRBJ2-5	CASSWGEIQETQYF	TGTGCCAGCAGTTGGGGAGAGATCCAAGAGACCCAGTACTTC
TRBV10-3	-	-	TRBJ2-2	CAISERRDTGELFF	TGTGCCATCAGTGAGAGGAGGGACACCGGGGAGCTGTTTTTT
TRBV28	TRBD1	-	TRBJ2-3	CASSPRTGVVSDTQYF	TGTGCCAGCAGTCCACGGACAGGGGTTGTTTCAGATACGCAGTATTTT
TRBV4-3	TRBD1	-	TRBJ1-1	CASRQNDRVRYNTEAFF	TGCGCCAGCAGACAAAACGACAGGGTAAGATATAACACTGAAGCTTTCTTT
TRBV19	TRBD1	-	TRBJ2-5	CASSQNTGGRGQETQYF	TGTGCCAGTAGCCAGAATACAGGGGGTAGGGGCCAAGAGACCCAGTACTTC
TRBV21-1	-	-	TRBJ1-4	CASSKAREKLFF	TGTGCCAGCAGCAAAGCCCGTGAAAAACTGTTTTTT
TRBV5-1	TRBD2	-	TRBJ2-7	CASSGGTSSRGYEQYF	TGCGCCAGCAGCGGCGGGACTAGTAGTCGGGGCTACGAGCAGTACTTC
TRBV25-1	-	-	TRBJ2-7	CASKGDTSFEQYF	TGTGCCAGCAAGGGGGACACTTCATTCGAGCAGTACTTC
TRBV18	-	-	TRBJ2-3	CASSPTRGKTDTQYF	TGTGCCAGCTCACCAACGCGGGGTAAAACAGATACGCAGTATTTT
TRBV4-1	TRBD2	-	TRBJ2-1	CASSQGLAGGLSSYNEQFF	TGCGCCAGCAGCCAAGGACTAGCGGGGGGGCTGAGCTCCTACAATGAGCAGTTCTTC
TRBV5-1	-	-	TRBJ1-1	CASSLPRGTEAFF	TGCGCCAGCAGCCTTCCTAGAGGCACTGAAGCTTTCTTT
TRBV2	-	-	TRBJ2-7	CASKREVASYEQYF	TGTGCCAGCAAGCGCGAGGTAGCGTCCTACGAGCAGTACTTC
TRBV6-1	-	-	TRBJ1-3	CASGGRDGNTIYF	TGTGCCAGTGGTGGGAGGGATGGAAACACCATATATTTT
TRBV6-4	-	-	TRBJ1-2	CASSDGRGDGYTF	TGTGCCAGCAGTGATGGAAGGGGCGATGGCTACACCTTC
TRBV29-1	-	-	TRBJ2-1	CSVLGGPPYNEQFF	TGCAGCGTGCTCGGGGGGCCCCCCTACAATGAGCAGTTCTTC
TRBV5-1	TRBD2	-	TRBJ2-7	CASSRGGLAGGRSSYEQYF	TGCGCCAGCAGCCGGGGGGGGCTAGCGGGAGGTCGGAGCTCCTACGAGCAGTACTTC
TRBV18	TRBD2	-	TRBJ2-2	CASSPPGLVGGLFF	TGTGCCAGCTCACCGCCAGGACTAGTCGGGGGGCTGTTTTTT
TRBV2	TRBD1	-	TRBJ1-6	CASSEDGQGISPLHF	TGTGCCAGCAGTGAAGACGGACAGGGAATTTCACCCCTCCACTTT
TRBV5-1	-	-	TRBJ2-1	CASSLAGDNEQFF	TGCGCCAGCAGCTTGGCAGGGGACAATGAGCAGTTCTTC
TRBV28	TRBD1	-	TRBJ1-5	CASSAGTGVYQPQHF	TGTGCCAGCAGTGCCGGGACAGGAGTCTATCAGCCCCAGCATTTT
TRBV19	TRBD1	-	TRBJ2-3	CASSKTGSTDTQYF	TGTGCCAGTAGTAAGACAGGGAGCACAGATACGCAGTATTTT
TRBV18	TRBD1	-	TRBJ1-2	CASSPPGQPLNYGYTF	TGTGCCAGCTCACCGCCGGGACAGCCATTAAACTATGGCTACACCTTC
TRBV6-1	-	-	TRBJ1-2	CASSEAFPANYGYTF	TGTGCCAGCAGTGAAGCATTCCCAGCGAACTATGGCTACACCTTC
TRBV14	TRBD2	-	TRBJ2-7	CASSQDRGPAGAREQYF	TGTGCCAGCAGCCAAGATCGGGGTCCAGCGGGAGCACGGGAGCAGTACTTC
TRBV29-1	TRBD2	-	TRBJ2-7	CSVGGGTRGQYF	TGCAGCGTTGGGGGGGGAACGAGGGGGCAGTACTTC
TRBV9	TRBD1	-	TRBJ1-3	CASSVEDGTVFTGNTIYF	TGTGCCAGCAGCGTAGAAGATGGGACAGTGTTTACTGGAAACACCATATATTTT
TRBV29-1	TRBD2	-	TRBJ2-4	CSVGQGLGDIQYF	TGCAGCGTCGGCCAGGGACTAGGAGACATTCAGTACTTC
TRBV6-4	-	few	TRBJ2-7	CASSDSNPQGSGYEQYF	TGTGCCAGCAGTGACTCGAATCCCCAGGGGTCAGGCTACGAGCAGTACTTC
TRBV5-8	-	few	TRBJ1-2	CASNQDGGAYGYTF	TGTGCCAGCAACCAAGACGGTGGGGCCTATGGCTACACCTTC
TRBV9	TRBD1	-	TRBJ1-6	CASSVGKGGNSPLHF	TGTGCCAGCAGCGTAGGGAAAGGGGGCAACTCACCCCTCCACTTT
TRBV29-1	TRBD2	once	TRBJ2-7	CSVGDYTYEQYF	TGCAGCGTCGGGGACTATACCTACGAGCAGTACTTC
TRBV19	TRBD2	-	TRBJ2-2	CASSILRGSGTRKANTGELFF	TGTGCCAGTAGTATCTTAAGGGGTTCAGGGACTAGAAAAGCGAACACCGGGGAGCTGTTTTTT
TRBV2	-	-	TRBJ2-7	CASSDHGGKPYEQYF	TGTGCCAGCAGTGATCATGGGGGGAAACCCTACGAGCAGTACTTC
TRBV5-1	TRBD1	once	TRBJ2-4	CASSLEGQGSDIQYF	TGCGCCAGCAGCTTGGAGGGACAGGGGTCGGACATTCAGTACTTC
TRBV4-2	-	-	TRBJ2-3	CASSQGIIAAFSTDTQYF	TGTGCCAGCAGCCAAGGAATAATAGCGGCGTTTAGCACAGATACGCAGTATTTT
TRBV30	TRBD1	-	TRBJ1-1	CAWAGTGRKRAFF	TGTGCCTGGGCCGGGACAGGGCGGAAGAGAGCTTTCTTT